Each of the 29 T cell receptor beta chains below was sequenced from the same sample in a study of spatial heterogeneity in lung cancer. Time point specified: blood at routine non-recurrence follow-up after resection. TCRs were sequenced from unsorted whole RNA of tumor, nontumor lung or PBMC. Using its own MiXCR run on the 5' RACE reads, TCRdb lists one record per CDR3 protein. The data hold under 30,000 distinct CDR3 sequences, with 4.5% to 7.5% observed a single time. This sample comprised PBMCs, obtained at follow-up. The receptor set was obtained from a male donor with early-stage non-small cell lung cancer.

This clonotype was observed a handful of times. The rearrangement joins TRBV18 to TRBJ2-5; no clear D gene. The CDR3 has 15 amino acids. Germline CDR1 is KGHSH and CDR2 is LQKENI. V dropped 0 bases and J dropped 1 base, with 9 bases sitting between them. The CDR3 reads CASSPPGIPQETQYF. CDR3 nucleotide sequence: TGTGCCAGCTCACCACCGGGGATTCCCCAAGAGACCCAGTACTTC.

This clonotype was picked up many times. V gene TRBV29-1 combines with J gene TRBJ2-7, with TRBD1 matching over 10 bases. V shed 5 bases, J shed 2 bases, and the junction held 6 bases outside the gene matches. The CDR3 covers 14 residues. Germline V gives CDR1 SQVTM, CDR2 ANQGSEA. CDR3 coding DNA: TGCAGCGTTAAGGGAGGACAGGGGGCCTACGAGCAGTACTTC. As protein: CSVKGGQGAYEQYF.

This clonotype came up many times. The chain combines TRBV7-6 with TRBJ2-5, with D unclear. CDR3 length equals 17 residues. The V gene lost 5 bases and the J gene lost 2 bases, with 21 bases spanning the gap. From germline, CDR1 is SGHVS and CDR2 FNYEAQ. Here the CDR3 reads CASSPQLIGTAQETQYF. The DNA of the CDR3 is TGTGCCAGCAGCCCCCAACTGATCGGTACAGCACAAGAGACCCAGTACTTC.

This clonotype was recorded many times. This sequence joins TRBV7-2 and TRBJ2-1; TRBD2 matches at 11 bases. J gave up 4 bases and V 4 bases, and 6 bases lay outside the gene matches. The CDR3 runs 16 residues. Germline loops: CDR1 SGHTA, CDR2 FQGNSA. This CDR3 is CASSSSLAGGYNEQFF. The CDR3, as DNA: TGTGCCAGCAGCTCGAGCCTAGCGGGGGGTTACAATGAGCAGTTCTTC.

At least ten counts were recorded for this clonotype. The chain couples TRBV7-2 to TRBJ2-7; D is possibly TRBD1 or TRBD2 (5 bases each). V dropped 0 bases and J dropped 0 bases, with 9 bases sitting between them. The CDR3 sequence is 15 residues long. Germline V CDR1 and CDR2: SGHTA, FQGNSA. The chain's CDR3 is CASSLASGTSYEQYF. In nucleotides, the CDR3 is TGTGCCAGCAGCTTAGCGTCAGGGACCTCCTACGAGCAGTACTTC.

The sample holds many counts of this clonotype. The chain is built from TRBV6-2 or TRBV6-3 and TRBJ2-7; D might be TRBD1 or TRBD2, each matching 5 bases. This CDR3 has 12 residues. CDR1 is MNHEY and CDR2 is SVGEGT in the germline V gene. Trimming shortened V by 5 bases and J by 4 bases, and 9 bases separated the two germline ends. In DNA, the CDR3 is TGTGCCAGCAGTGAGGGGCGGTACGAGCAGTACGTC. The encoded protein is CASSEGRYEQYV.

This clonotype was detected many times. The V call is TRBV9, the J call TRBJ1-4; D gene uncertain. The CDR3 extends over 16 amino acids. The germline V gene encodes CDR1 SGDLS and CDR2 YYNGEE. V was cut by 3 bases and J by 5 bases, with 17 bases left in between. CDR3 bases: TGTGCCAGCAGCGCCGACGTCAGGAGATCGAATGAAAAACTGTTTTTT. Translated: CASSADVRRSNEKLFF.

The sample holds many counts of this clonotype. The chain recombines TRBV19 with TRBJ2-5, with D unresolved. Between the trimmed V and J ends, which lost 1 base and 2 bases, there was a span of 8 bases. The CDR3 length is 14 residues. Germline CDR1 reads LNHDA; CDR2 reads SQIVND (reference sequence). The CDR3 sequence: CASSIGIGQETQYF. The CDR3 DNA follows: TGTGCCAGTAGTATAGGGATAGGGCAAGAGACCCAGTACTTC. Combining the CDR3 with reference TRBV19 and TRBJ2-5 gives the whole variable domain DGGITQSPKYLFRKEGQNVTLSCEQNLNHDAMYWYRQDPGQGLRLIYYSQIVNDFQKGDIAEGYSVSREKKESFPLTVTSAQKNPTAFYLCASSIGIGQETQYFGPGTRLLVL.

This clonotype occurred many times. The rearrangement links TRBV7-2 to TRBJ1-5; 10 bases are a match to TRBD1. The CDR3 contains 15 residues. The V segment lost 5 bases and the J segment 7 bases; nucleotides outside the gene matches: 8. Per the germline V gene, CDR1 is SGHTA and CDR2 is FQGNSA. The CDR3 sequence: CASSADRGRSQPQHF. The CDR3 nucleotides read TGTGCCAGCAGCGCCGACAGGGGGCGAAGCCAGCCCCAGCATTTT.

This clonotype was picked up many times. V is TRBV27 and J is TRBJ1-6; 7 positions agree with TRBD1. The CDR3 has 16 amino acids. CDR1 MNHEY and CDR2 SMNVEV come from the germline V gene (reference sequence). The V and J ends lost 3 bases and 0 bases, in that order; junction bases with no gene match: 2. In DNA form, the CDR3 reads TGTGCCAGCAGTTTGGGACAGCGCTCCTATAATTCACCCCTCCACTTT. It codes for CASSLGQRSYNSPLHF.

This clonotype was detected a few times. The J gene is TRBJ1-5, the V gene TRBV6-6; no clear D. From germline, CDR1 is MNHNY and CDR2 SVGAGI (reference sequence). V lost 8 bases, J lost 4 bases, and 15 bases lay in between. CDR3 size: 14 residues. CDR3 nucleotides: TGTGCCAGCCGGACCGGGAACAAAAATCAGCCCCAGCATTTT. This gives the protein CASRTGNKNQPQHF.

The chain is built from TRBV20-1 and TRBJ2-1; 10 bases agree with TRBD2. V was pared by 3 bases and J by 4 bases, with 3 bases of the junction left unmatched. This CDR3 has 14 amino acids. In germline, CDR1 is DFQATT, CDR2 SNEGSKA (reference sequence). CDR3 protein: CSASGTSAYNEQFF. The CDR3, as DNA: TGCAGTGCTAGTGGGACTAGCGCTTACAATGAGCAGTTCTTC.

This clonotype was observed a few times. This rearrangement joins TRBV10-3 to TRBJ2-3; weak D call: TRBD1 (5 bases). The CDR3 sequence is 14 residues long. The V and J ends lost 5 bases and 5 bases respectively, with 14 bases between them. Germline CDR1 reads ENHRY; CDR2 reads SYGVKD. The CDR3 bases are TGTGCCATCAGTTTTCAGGGCGCGCGAGATACGCAGTATTTT. It is translated as CAISFQGARDTQYF.

This chain connects TRBV11-3 to TRBJ2-1; 7 positions match TRBD1. V shed 6 bases and J 10 bases; nucleotides not matched to a gene: 9. CDR1 and CDR2 (germline): SGHNT, YENEEA. This CDR3 spans 13 amino acids. The CDR3 DNA reads TGTGCCAGCAGATCCCACAGGGGACCCGAGCAGTTCTTC. This gives the protein CASRSHRGPEQFF.

This clonotype was seen a handful of times. The chain links TRBV12-3 or TRBV12-4 to TRBJ1-1; D gene unclear. The CDR3 is 13 residues long. The V and J ends lost 3 bases and 1 base respectively, with 6 bases between them. CDR3 bases: TGTGCCAGCAGTTTTAACGCGAACACTGAAGCTTTCTTT. This gives the protein CASSFNANTEAFF.

This clonotype was picked up many times. This chain links TRBV7-2 with TRBJ1-1; D gene ambiguous. This CDR3 contains 13 residues. V dropped 3 bases and J dropped 7 bases, with 12 bases sitting between them. Germline values: CDR1 SGHTA, CDR2 FQGNSA. This chain's CDR3 is CASSFLETSEAFF. CDR3 in DNA: TGTGCCAGCAGCTTCTTAGAGACGAGTGAAGCTTTCTTT.

This clonotype is medium-sized (0.01 to 0.1%). CDR3 loop: CAWTAGSSGNVQYF. CDR3 sequence (DNA): TGTGCCTGGACGGCAGGGTCTAGCGGGAATGTGCAGTATTTT. The rearrangement links TRBV30 to TRBJ2-3, with 9 positions matching TRBD2. The CDR3 consists of 14 residues. Germline V gives CDR1 GTSNPN, CDR2 SVGIG (reference sequence). After removal of 4 bases from V and 11 bases from J, the junction contained 13 bases not matched to a gene.

This clonotype was detected only a few times. This chain uses TRBV6-6 with TRBJ1-2, with D perhaps TRBD1 (6 bases). Trimming removed 6 bases from V and 4 bases from J, with 18 bases in between. Germline lookup yields CDR1 MNHNY and CDR2 SVGAGI (reference sequence). The CDR3 is made up of 15 amino acids. The CDR3: CASRTTGIKSYGYTF. CDR3 coding DNA: TGTGCCAGCAGAACTACAGGGATTAAAAGCTATGGCTACACCTTC.

Many counts were recorded for this clonotype. This chain uses TRBV7-6 with TRBJ2-1; 15 bases align to TRBD2. Germline-derived CDR1 and CDR2 are SGHVS and FNYEAQ. The CDR3 runs to 18 residues. The V gene end was trimmed by 1 base and the J gene end by 9 bases; junction bases not matched to a gene: 10. This chain's CDR3 is CASSLVPVGTSGRPEQFF. CDR3 sequence (DNA): TGTGCCAGCAGCTTAGTTCCAGTCGGGACTAGCGGGAGGCCTGAGCAGTTCTTC.

This clonotype was picked up a small number of times. CDR3 in amino acids: CASSQALRATNEKLFF. For the CDR3, the DNA is TGCGCCAGCAGCCAAGCCCTTCGCGCAACTAATGAAAAACTGTTTTTT. V is TRBV4-3 and J is TRBJ1-4; D is uncertain. V was shortened by 1 base and J by 0 bases, with 9 bases between the two germline ends. In germline, CDR1 is LGHNA, CDR2 YSLEER. The CDR3 has 16 residues.

This sequence joins TRBV4-3 and TRBJ1-5; unclear D gene. This CDR3 spans 15 amino acids. Trimming cost V 0 bases and J 4 bases, with 10 bases left between them. Germline values: CDR1 LGHNA, CDR2 YSLEER. The CDR3 sequence is CASSQEWTGNQPQHF. DNA of the CDR3: TGCGCCAGCAGCCAAGAATGGACGGGGAATCAGCCCCAGCATTTT.

At least ten counts were recorded for this clonotype. This chain joins TRBV15 and TRBJ2-3, with unresolved D. This CDR3 has 11 amino acids. V lost 1 base and J 4 bases, leaving 0 bases between the germline ends. From germline, CDR1 is LNHNV and CDR2 YYDKDF (reference sequence). Here the CDR3 reads CATSRADTQYF. The CDR3 coding sequence is TGTGCCACCAGCAGAGCAGATACGCAGTATTTT.

This clonotype came up many times. One end of the junction varies from germline; a read error may be responsible. V and J are TRBV7-9 and TRBJ2-1, with D maybe TRBD1 (6 bases). The CDR3 has 14 amino acids. Germline loops: CDR1 SEHNR, CDR2 FQNEAQ (reference sequence). The CDR3 reads CASSLGDLKDSPYF. The CDR3 nucleotides read TGTGCCAGCAGCTTAGGGGACCTAAAGGACAGTCCCTACTTC.

This clonotype was detected only a few times. This chain joins TRBV9 and TRBJ2-5, with 13 nucleotides matching TRBD2. The CDR3 is 18 amino acids. J was trimmed by 1 base and V by 4 bases; bases with no gene match: 10. Germline CDR1 and CDR2: SGDLS and YYNGEE. The CDR3 loop is CASSTHNGLAGVQETQYF. The CDR3 nucleotides read TGTGCCAGCAGCACCCACAACGGACTAGCGGGGGTCCAAGAGACCCAGTACTTC.

In this sample, this clonotype turned up many times. The gene calls are TRBV27 and TRBJ1-5, with TRBD1 as a possible D gene (5 bases). This CDR3 is built from 10 residues. Germline CDR1 and CDR2: MNHEY and SMNVEV (reference sequence). This CDR3 is CSEGDRPQHF. The DNA of the CDR3 is TGTTCGGAAGGGGATCGGCCCCAGCATTTT.

The gene calls are TRBV6-2 or TRBV6-3 and TRBJ2-1, with D possibly TRBD2 on 6 matching bases. The CDR3 covers 16 residues. CDR1 and CDR2 from the germline V gene are MNHEY and SVGEGT. V was pared by 5 bases and J by 0 bases, with 14 bases between. Here the CDR3 reads CASSPLAATSYNEQFF. CDR3 in DNA: TGTGCCAGCAGTCCTTTAGCGGCTACCTCCTACAATGAGCAGTTCTTC.

This clonotype has at least ten counts. This sequence joins TRBV20-1 and TRBJ2-1, with D uncertain. CDR1 is DFQATT and CDR2 is SNEGSKA in the germline V gene (reference sequence). The V end was cut by 4 bases, the J end by 3 bases, with 13 bases between. The CDR3 sequence is 14 residues long. CDR3 in DNA: TGCAGTGCTAATCCCGGGTGGAACTACAATGAGCAGTTCTTC. It encodes CSANPGWNYNEQFF.

The table lists this clonotype with a few counts. The CDR3 sequence is CASSQDRGGKLFF. CDR3 coding DNA: TGTGCCAGCAGCCAAGACAGGGGAGGAAAACTGTTTTTT. The genes are TRBV5-8 and TRBJ1-4, with 8 nucleotides matching TRBD1. The germline CDR1 and CDR2 sequences are SGHTS and YDEGEE. The CDR3 length is 13 residues. Trimming cost V 4 bases and J 10 bases; bases outside gene matches: 6.

There are many counts of this clonotype. The V and J genes are TRBV27 and TRBJ1-1; TRBD1 matches at 7 bases. V shed 7 bases, J shed 5 bases, and the junction held 4 bases outside the gene matches. The CDR3 covers 12 residues. The germline CDR1 and CDR2 sequences are MNHEY and SMNVEV (reference sequence). In DNA form, the CDR3 reads TGTGCCAGCAAGTCAGGGGGTACTGAAGCTTTCTTT. Its translation: CASKSGGTEAFF.